The rows below give T cell receptor beta chains drawn from one sample of a study of shared clonotypes between healthy human individuals. The repertoire was sequenced with immunoSEQ multiplex PCR; TCRdb's copy has only in-frame clones and lacks some. The table lists about 1 million clones, 70% to 80% of them singletons. Material: memory CD4+ T cells sorted from blood. All receptors come from a man aged 18 to 29 in good health. CDR3s include the opening cysteine and the closing phenylalanine or tryptophan. The order of the fields is J gene, V gene, CDR3 protein.

>TRBJ1-1|TRBV10-3
CASRSLQKNTEAFF
>TRBJ1-1|TRBV4-3
CASSARTRDTEAFF
>TRBJ2-6|TRBV6-6
CAGQGAAGANVLTF
>TRBJ1-3|TRBV30
CACPDRGGGNTIYF
>TRBJ1-5|TRBV30
CAWSVGPTGTRPQHF
>TRBJ1-5|TRBV27
CASSLGGDGNQPQHF
>TRBJ2-1|TRBV11-2
CASSLNLYNEQFF
>TRBJ2-1|TRBV7-3
CASSQGRGNEQFF
>TRBJ2-3|TRBV6-4
CASSPLSGSSPDTQYF
>TRBJ2-2|TRBV9
CASKRGLAGVGELFF
>TRBJ1-2|TRBV30
CAWSVGNNYGYTF
>TRBJ1-4|TRBV30
CAWSGRAPTNEKLFF
>TRBJ2-7|TRBV7-2
CASSLQGGGTYEQYF
>TRBJ1-1|TRBV30
CAWGDRGHTEAFF
>TRBJ1-6|TRBV5-1
CASSLEATNSPLHF
>TRBJ2-5|TRBV2
CASTPRLAGVETQYF
>TRBJ1-6|TRBV2
CASSEEASSYNSPLHF